The rows below give T cell receptor beta chains drawn from one sample of a study of shared clonotypes between healthy human individuals. Here immunoSEQ multiplex PCR was the method, and the copy in TCRdb shows in-frame clones only, minus some. The sample lists 600,000 or so clones; 95% to 98% were seen once. The sample was naive CD8+ T cells sorted from blood. All receptors come from a man younger than 40 in good health. Both conserved end residues are part of each CDR3. Each record gives: D gene, V gene, J gene, clone size, CDR3 protein, CDR3 DNA. D genes are given only for firm matches. Clone size is stated in some rows and not others, as once, few, many or a class when expanded.

>-|TRBV6-6|TRBJ1-2|-
CASTWGGDYGYTF
TGTGCCAGCACCTGGGGGGGGGACTATGGCTACACCTTC
>-|TRBV4-3|TRBJ2-1|-
CASSQENGAGTSYNEQFF
TGCGCCAGCAGCCAAGAGAATGGTGCGGGCACCTCCTACAATGAGCAGTTCTTC
>-|TRBV5-1|TRBJ2-5|-
CASSRPTDRGETQYF
TGCGCCAGCAGCCGTCCGACAGACCGCGGGGAGACCCAGTACTTC
>-|TRBV5-1|TRBJ2-5|-
CASAQGERGQETQYF
TGCGCCAGCGCACAGGGGGAGCGGGGTCAAGAGACCCAGTACTTC
>-|TRBV6-5|TRBJ1-4|-
CASRWDIGDEKLFF
TGTGCCAGCCGCTGGGACATCGGGGATGAAAAACTGTTTTTT
>TRBD1|TRBV4-3|TRBJ2-1|-
CASSQEPPVGQGYNEQFF
TGCGCCAGCAGCCAAGAGCCCCCCGTAGGACAGGGGTACAATGAGCAGTTCTTC
>TRBD2|TRBV4-3|TRBJ2-7|-
CASSETSGDREQYF
TGCGCCAGCAGCGAGACTAGCGGGGACCGCGAGCAGTACTTC
>-|TRBV6-6|TRBJ1-1|-
CASSPRDGNTEAFF
TGTGCCAGCAGTCCCAGGGACGGGAACACTGAAGCTTTCTTT
>-|TRBV18|TRBJ1-2|-
CASSRDRWDNYGYTF
TGTGCCAGCTCACGCGACAGGTGGGATAACTATGGCTACACCTTC
>-|TRBV6-5|TRBJ2-1|-
CASRGYNEQFF
TGTGCCAGCAGGGGCTACAATGAGCAGTTCTTC
>-|TRBV27|TRBJ2-7|-
CASSLGMSQFDEQYF
TGTGCCAGCAGTTTAGGGATGTCTCAATTCGACGAGCAGTACTTC
>TRBD2|TRBV7-9|TRBJ2-1|-
CASSPDLLAGTYNEQFF
TGTGCCAGCAGCCCCGATCTCCTAGCGGGAACCTACAATGAGCAGTTCTTC
>TRBD2|TRBV13|TRBJ2-7|-
CASSLVTTSGRPPDEQYF
TGTGCCAGCAGCTTAGTTACGACTAGCGGGAGGCCCCCGGACGAGCAGTACTTC
>-|TRBV4-1|TRBJ2-1|-
CASSQEQDDEQFF
TGCGCCAGCAGCCAAGAACAGGATGATGAGCAGTTCTTC
>-|TRBV7-7|TRBJ2-7|few
CASSRGTGSSYEQYF
TGTGCTAGCAGCCGCGGGACGGGTAGCTCCTACGAGCAGTACTTC
>-|TRBV5-6|TRBJ2-7|-
CASSLGAYSEQYF
TGTGCCAGCAGCCTGGGGGCCTATAGTGAGCAGTACTTC
>-|TRBV7-2|TRBJ2-7|-
CASSPGGLSYEQYF
TGTGCCAGCAGCCCAGGCGGGCTGTCCTACGAGCAGTACTTC
>-|TRBV9|TRBJ1-2|-
CASSSYIGYTF
TGTGCCAGCAGCTCTTACATCGGCTACACCTTC
>-|TRBV7-9|TRBJ2-7|-
CASSFEGYEQYF
TGTGCCAGCAGCTTTGAGGGTTACGAGCAGTACTTC